This paragraph covers one T cell receptor beta chain sequence. The antigen is not known. Method: immunoSEQ multiplex PCR; TCRdb's copy keeps in-frame clones and lacks some. The sample holds fewer than 250,000 clones; 86% are singletons and the top ten take roughly 1.5%. The data stem from a study of cytomegalovirus exposure and HLA in healthy donors. The wider study: In a later analysis, the roughly 120 validation repertoires were reported to have used the same platform as the approximately 690 first-cohort repertoires.

Among the approximately 110 subjects of the validation cohort, separate from the 666-subject first cohort, were the donors. Notes on the study in general: The authors enumerated under 200 TCR beta chains as linked to cytomegalovirus. According to a subsequent analysis, TCR clusters identified in the first cohort showed a tendency to co-occur across the 110 or so validation repertoires.

Sequencing was carried out using PBMCs. The TCR comes from a young woman in good health and CMV-seronegative.

CDR3 region: CASNLDRGLGEQYF. Here the CDR3 DNA reads TGTGCCAGCAACCTGGACAGGGGATTGGGAGAGCAGTACTTC. The chain combines TRBV27 with TRBJ2-7; TRBD1 aligns across 9 bases. V lost 7 bases, J lost 7 bases, and 11 bases stayed unmatched. The CDR3 sequence is 14 residues long. Germline loops: CDR1 MNHEY, CDR2 SMNVEV (reference sequence).